This TCR beta chain appears in the sequencing data of a study of OX40 agonist ivuxolimab in advanced cancers. Overall study: With a range of roughly 23 to 85, age averaged roughly 60 years, and 65% to 90% were male.

Generated by immunoSEQ multiplex PCR, the TCRdb table keeps only in-frame clones and is missing some. The table records tens of thousands of clones, approximately 90% of them present only once. Germline V gene lookup returns CDR1 MDHEN and CDR2 SYDVKM. V was pared by 7 bases and J by 5 bases, with 7 bases of the junction left unmatched. The CDR3 is 15 amino acids. General study findings and limits: Partial responders treated at 0.1-3.0 mg/kg exhibited clonal expansion among the lowest measured.

Remarks on this clone: Antigen unknown.

The input for sequencing was CD4+ or CD8+ T cells sorted from blood, taken in a trial of the OX40 agonist ivuxolimab. The chain couples TRBV28 to TRBJ2-2, with 10 bases matching TRBD2. This receptor was taken from an adult with an advanced solid tumor such as melanoma, head and neck, liver or kidney cancer. The CDR3 DNA reads TGTGCCAGCAATCAGCGGGAGGGTCGGACCGGGGAGCTGTTTTTT. This sequence encodes CASNQREGRTGELFF.